A selection of T cell receptor beta chains follows, all from one sample in a study of cytomegalovirus exposure and HLA in healthy donors. Here immunoSEQ multiplex PCR was the method, and the copy in TCRdb shows in-frame clones only, minus some. The table lists 150,000 to 200,000 clones, about three quarters of them singletons, with about 1.6% in the top ten. Input material: PBMCs. These receptors all come from a girl aged 5-17 years in good health and CMV-seronegative. CDR3s include the opening cysteine and the closing phenylalanine or tryptophan. A D gene is named only where the DNA matches it firmly. Some rows mark clone size as missing; the rest say once, few, many or name a class of expanded clone.

cdr3_nt cdr3_aa d_call clone_size j_call v_call
TGTGCCAGCAGCACAGGGAACTCCTACGAGCAGTACTTC CASSTGNSYEQYF - - TRBJ2-7 TRBV5-6
TGCGCCAGCAGCTCTCAGCGGGGGGGCGCCGGGGAGCTGTTTTTT CASSSQRGGAGELFF TRBD2 - TRBJ2-2 TRBV5-1
TGTGCCAGCAGTTTGGGACAGGGGGCGCGGGGCACTGAAGCTTTCTTT CASSLGQGARGTEAFF TRBD1 - TRBJ1-1 TRBV27
TGTGCCGTTACTAGCGGGGCAGAGACCCAGTACTTC CAVTSGAETQYF TRBD2 - TRBJ2-5 TRBV6-6
TGTGCCATCAGTGAAAGGCAGGGCTCCACCGGGGAGCTGTTTTTT CAISERQGSTGELFF - - TRBJ2-2 TRBV10-3
TGCAGTGCTAGAGACGGGGGGGAACTGTTTTTT CSARDGGELFF - - TRBJ1-4 TRBV20-1
TGTGCCAGCACATCCGGGACACCGAATTCACCCCTCCACTTT CASTSGTPNSPLHF - - TRBJ1-6 TRBV7-3
TGTGCCAGCAGTGGGGGTCCCGGAGGCTACGAGCAGTACTTC CASSGGPGGYEQYF - - TRBJ2-7 TRBV2
TGTGCCAGCAGCCAAGATTGGCAGGGTTGGGGCTACACCTTC CASSQDWQGWGYTF - once TRBJ1-2 TRBV14
TGTGCCAGCATGGAGGAGCTGGGCTCAAAACTGTTTTTT CASMEELGSKLFF - once TRBJ1-4 TRBV2
TGTGCCAGCAGCTTTGGTGAGCGACCAGAGACCCAGTACTTC CASSFGERPETQYF - few TRBJ2-5 TRBV5-4
TGTGCCAGCAGCGAACATTTCTCCGGACAGTTGAACACTGAAGCTTTCTTT CASSEHFSGQLNTEAFF - - TRBJ1-1 TRBV7-6
TGTGCCACCAGCAGAGGAGGCGGGACAGGGGGCTATGGCTACACCTTC CATSRGGGTGGYGYTF TRBD1 few TRBJ1-2 TRBV15
TGTGCCAGCAGGGGGGAGGGACAGGGGGTTAGCCATGGCTACACCTTC CASRGEGQGVSHGYTF TRBD1 - TRBJ1-2 TRBV6-4
TGCGCCAGCAGCCCCATCAGGGAGAACACTGAAGCTTTCTTT CASSPIRENTEAFF - - TRBJ1-1 TRBV4-1
TGTGCCAGCAGCTTTTCGCTGGTCCGGGACAATGAGCAGTTCTTC CASSFSLVRDNEQFF - few TRBJ2-1 TRBV5-4
TGTGCCAGCAACCTAGGGGACTATGGCTACACCTTC CASNLGDYGYTF - - TRBJ1-2 TRBV2
TGCGCCAGCAGTGAGTCTGTTATGAACACTGAAGCTTTCTTT CASSESVMNTEAFF - - TRBJ1-1 TRBV10-1
TGTGCCAGCAGCGTAGCTTTCTCACCCCTCCACTTT CASSVAFSPLHF - - TRBJ1-6 TRBV9
TGCAGCGTTGGGCTGACAGCCACAGATACGCAGTATTTT CSVGLTATDTQYF - - TRBJ2-3 TRBV29-1
TGCGCCAGCAGCCCTTACGTGGGACAGGAGGATCAGCCCCAGCATTTT CASSPYVGQEDQPQHF TRBD1 - TRBJ1-5 TRBV4-1
TGTGCCAGCAGTCGGGACACCTTGGCTCAGCCCCAGCATTTT CASSRDTLAQPQHF - - TRBJ1-5 TRBV6-5
TGTGCCAGCAGATCCGACTCCACCGGTGGCTACACCTTC CASRSDSTGGYTF - - TRBJ1-2 TRBV5-4
TGTGCCAGCAGCTTAACACTAGCGGACAATGAGCAGTTCTTC CASSLTLADNEQFF TRBD2 - TRBJ2-1 TRBV7-3
TGTGCCAGCAGCGTAACAGGGGGCTCCCCCGGGGAGCTGTTTTTT CASSVTGGSPGELFF TRBD1 - TRBJ2-2 TRBV9
TGTGCCAGCAGCTTATGGCCCCGGGACACCAGCACAGATACGCAGTATTTT CASSLWPRDTSTDTQYF - - TRBJ2-3 TRBV7-9
TGCGCCAGCAGCTTGGCCAAGGAACCAGGGCCCCGGGAAAAACTGTTTTTT CASSLAKEPGPREKLFF - once TRBJ1-4 TRBV5-1
TGTGCCAGCACTAATATCTACAATGAGCAGTTCTTC CASTNIYNEQFF - - TRBJ2-1 TRBV25-1
TGCGCCAGCAGCTCCGGACTAGCGGGGGGGTACAATGAGCAGTTCTTC CASSSGLAGGYNEQFF TRBD2 - TRBJ2-1 TRBV5-1
TGTGCCAGCAGTTTGTCGGGCGCGGGCACTGAAGCTTTCTTT CASSLSGAGTEAFF - - TRBJ1-1 TRBV27
TGTGCCAGCAGTTACTCGAGGGACACTGAAGCTTTCTTT CASSYSRDTEAFF - - TRBJ1-1 TRBV6-5
TGTGCCAGCAGCTTGGGAGGCAACTATTCACCCCTCCACTTT CASSLGGNYSPLHF - once TRBJ1-6 TRBV7-2
TGCGCCAGCAGCTTGTATCAGGACCCGGGGGGCTACACCTTC CASSLYQDPGGYTF - once TRBJ1-2 TRBV5-1
TGTGCCAGCAGTTACCCGGGACAAGGAACGTATGGCTACACCTTC CASSYPGQGTYGYTF - - TRBJ1-2 TRBV6-6
TGTGCCAGCAGCCAGAGATCCGGGACAGACAATCGGAGGAACACCGGGGAGCTGTTTTTT CASSQRSGTDNRRNTGELFF TRBD1 - TRBJ2-2 TRBV14
TGTGCCAGCAGTTTATTTTACAGCAATGAGCAGTTCTTC CASSLFYSNEQFF - - TRBJ2-1 TRBV27
TGTGCCAGCAGCCTTCGGGGACAGGAGGATCAGCCCCAGCATTTT CASSLRGQEDQPQHF TRBD1 - TRBJ1-5 TRBV9
TGTGCCAGCTCACCAATGGCAGACTTTAACTATGGCTACACCTTC CASSPMADFNYGYTF - - TRBJ1-2 TRBV18
TGTGCCCCCCGGTGGGGGCCGTACCAAGAGACCCAGTACTTC CAPRWGPYQETQYF - - TRBJ2-5 TRBV9
TGTGCCAGCAGTACAGGGCAGGGGGGCTACGAGCAGTACTTC CASSTGQGGYEQYF - - TRBJ2-7 TRBV27
TGTGCCAGCAGCCAAGTTTTACAGAAGCAGTACTTC CASSQVLQKQYF - - TRBJ2-7 TRBV14
TGCGCCAGCAGCTCGGACAGGGGGGGTGACTCTGGAAACACCATATATTTT CASSSDRGGDSGNTIYF TRBD1 few TRBJ1-3 TRBV5-1
TGCGCCAGCCAAGAGGAAAAGGGGGCGCGGAGTGAGCAGTTCTTC CASQEEKGARSEQFF TRBD1 - TRBJ2-1 TRBV5-1
TGTGCCAGCAGCGTAGCTACGGGGGGGGACAGGGGCGGCAACACTGAAGCTTTCTTT CASSVATGGDRGGNTEAFF TRBD1 few TRBJ1-1 TRBV9